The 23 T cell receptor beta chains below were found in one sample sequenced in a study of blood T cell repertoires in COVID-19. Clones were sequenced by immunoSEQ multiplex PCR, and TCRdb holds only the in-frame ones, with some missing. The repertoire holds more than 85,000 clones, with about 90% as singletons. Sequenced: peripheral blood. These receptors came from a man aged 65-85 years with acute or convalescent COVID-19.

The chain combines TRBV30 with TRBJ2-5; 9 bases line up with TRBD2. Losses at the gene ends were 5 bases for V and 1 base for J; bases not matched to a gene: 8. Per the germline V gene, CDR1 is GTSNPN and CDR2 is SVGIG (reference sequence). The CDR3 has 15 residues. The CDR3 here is CAWAGGAGGQETQYF. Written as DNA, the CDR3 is TGTGCCTGGGCTGGAGGAGCGGGGGGCCAAGAGACCCAGTACTTC. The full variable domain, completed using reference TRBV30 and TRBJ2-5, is SQTIHQWPATLVQPVGSPLSLECTVEGTSNPNLYWYRQAAGRGLQLLFYSVGIGQISSEVPQNLSASRPQDRQFILSSKKLLLSDSGFYLCAWAGGAGGQETQYFGPGTRLLVL.

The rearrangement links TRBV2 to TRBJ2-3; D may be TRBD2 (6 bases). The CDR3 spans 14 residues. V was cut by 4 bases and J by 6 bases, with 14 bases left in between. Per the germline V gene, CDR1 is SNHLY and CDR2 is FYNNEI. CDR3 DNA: TGTGCCAGCAGTGTGGAGGGGCCCCCCGATACGCAGTATTTT. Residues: CASSVEGPPDTQYF. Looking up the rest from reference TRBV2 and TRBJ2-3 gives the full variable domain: EPEVTQTPSHQVTQMGQEVILRCVPISNHLYFYWYRQILGQKVEFLVSFYNNEISEKSEIFDDQFSVERPDGSNFTLKIRSTKLEDSAMYFCASSVEGPPDTQYFGPGTRLTVL.

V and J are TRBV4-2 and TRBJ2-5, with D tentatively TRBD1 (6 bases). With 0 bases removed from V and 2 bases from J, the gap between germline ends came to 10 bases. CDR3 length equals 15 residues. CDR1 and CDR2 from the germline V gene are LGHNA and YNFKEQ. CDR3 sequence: CASSQEYRGQETQYF. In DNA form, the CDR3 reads TGTGCCAGCAGCCAAGAATATAGGGGGCAAGAGACCCAGTACTTC.

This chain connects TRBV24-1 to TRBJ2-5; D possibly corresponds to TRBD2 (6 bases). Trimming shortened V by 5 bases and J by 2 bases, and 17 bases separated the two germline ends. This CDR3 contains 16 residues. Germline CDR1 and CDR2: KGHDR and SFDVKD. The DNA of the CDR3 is TGTGCCACCAGTGCTACCTTTGGAGGGGTTCAAGAGACCCAGTACTTC. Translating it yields CATSATFGGVQETQYF.

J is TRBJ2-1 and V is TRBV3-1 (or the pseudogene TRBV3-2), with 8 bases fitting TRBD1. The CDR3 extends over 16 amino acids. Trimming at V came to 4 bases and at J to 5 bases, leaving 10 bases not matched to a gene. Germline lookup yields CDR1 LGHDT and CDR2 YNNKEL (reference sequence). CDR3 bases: TGTGCCAGCAGCCCGGGGACAGGAGGTATGGACAATGAGCAGTTCTTC. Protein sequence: CASSPGTGGMDNEQFF.

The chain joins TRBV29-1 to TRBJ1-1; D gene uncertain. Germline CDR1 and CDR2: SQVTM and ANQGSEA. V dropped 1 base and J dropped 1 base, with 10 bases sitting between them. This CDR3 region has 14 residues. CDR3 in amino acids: CSVEGRGSNTEAFF. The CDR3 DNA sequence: TGCAGCGTTGAAGGGAGAGGCTCGAACACTGAAGCTTTCTTT.

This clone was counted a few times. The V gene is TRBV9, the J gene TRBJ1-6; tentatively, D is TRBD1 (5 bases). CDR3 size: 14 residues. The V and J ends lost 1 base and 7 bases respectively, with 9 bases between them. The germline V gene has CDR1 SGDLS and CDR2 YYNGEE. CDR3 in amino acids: CASSVQGGNSPLHF. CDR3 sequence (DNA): TGTGCCAGCAGCGTACAGGGTGGCAATTCACCCCTCCACTTT.

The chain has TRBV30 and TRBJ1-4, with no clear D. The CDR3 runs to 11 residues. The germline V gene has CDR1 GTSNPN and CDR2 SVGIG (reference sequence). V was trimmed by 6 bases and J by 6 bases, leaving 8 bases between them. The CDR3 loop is CACQRDEKLFF. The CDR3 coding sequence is TGTGCCTGCCAGCGGGATGAAAAACTGTTTTTT.

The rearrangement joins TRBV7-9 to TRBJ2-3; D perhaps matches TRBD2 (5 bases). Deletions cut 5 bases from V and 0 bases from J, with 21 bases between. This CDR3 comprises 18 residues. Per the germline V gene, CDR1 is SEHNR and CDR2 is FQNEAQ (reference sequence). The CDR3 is CASSEPLAAPASTDTQYF. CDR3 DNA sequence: TGTGCCAGCAGCGAACCGCTAGCCGCCCCCGCTAGCACAGATACGCAGTATTTT.

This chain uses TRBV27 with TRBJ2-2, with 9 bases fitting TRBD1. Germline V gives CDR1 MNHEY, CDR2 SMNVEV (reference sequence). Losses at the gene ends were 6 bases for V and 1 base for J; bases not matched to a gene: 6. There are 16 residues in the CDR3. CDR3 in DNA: TGTGCCAGCAGGTCACAGGGGGCGCAGAACACCGGGGAGCTGTTTTTT. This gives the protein CASRSQGAQNTGELFF.

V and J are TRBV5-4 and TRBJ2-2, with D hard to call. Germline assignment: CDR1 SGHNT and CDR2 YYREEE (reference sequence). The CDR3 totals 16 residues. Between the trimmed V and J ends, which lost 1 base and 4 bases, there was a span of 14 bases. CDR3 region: CASSLPGRSGTGELFF. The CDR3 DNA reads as TGTGCCAGCAGCTTGCCAGGCCGCAGTGGCACCGGGGAGCTGTTTTTT.

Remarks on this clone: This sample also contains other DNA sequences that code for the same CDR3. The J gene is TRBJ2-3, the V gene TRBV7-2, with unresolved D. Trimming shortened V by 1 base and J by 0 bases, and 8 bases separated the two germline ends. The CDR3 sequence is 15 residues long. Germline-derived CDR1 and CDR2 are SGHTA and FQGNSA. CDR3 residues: CASSLDRVSTDTQYF. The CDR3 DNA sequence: TGTGCCAGCAGCTTAGACAGAGTGAGCACAGATACGCAGTATTTT.

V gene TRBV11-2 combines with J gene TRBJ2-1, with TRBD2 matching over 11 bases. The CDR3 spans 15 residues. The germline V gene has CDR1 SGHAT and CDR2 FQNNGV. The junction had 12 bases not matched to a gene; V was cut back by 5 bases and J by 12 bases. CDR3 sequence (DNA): TGTGCCAGCAGCCCGGGACTAGCGGCCGGTTATGGGCAGTTCTTC. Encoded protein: CASSPGLAAGYGQFF.

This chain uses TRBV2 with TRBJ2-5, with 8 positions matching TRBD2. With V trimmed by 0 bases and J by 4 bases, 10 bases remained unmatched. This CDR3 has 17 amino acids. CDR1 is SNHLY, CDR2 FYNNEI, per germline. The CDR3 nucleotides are TGTGCCAGCAGTGAAGCGCGTGGGACTAGTTTATTAGAGACCCAGTACTTC. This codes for CASSEARGTSLLETQYF.

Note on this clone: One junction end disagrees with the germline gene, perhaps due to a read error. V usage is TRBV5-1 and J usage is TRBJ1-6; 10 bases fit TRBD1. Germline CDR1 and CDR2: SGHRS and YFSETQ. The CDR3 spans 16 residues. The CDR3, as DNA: TGCGCCAGCAGCTCCGGGACAGGGGCCTACAATTCACCCCTCCACTTT. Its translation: CASSSGTGAYNSPLHF.

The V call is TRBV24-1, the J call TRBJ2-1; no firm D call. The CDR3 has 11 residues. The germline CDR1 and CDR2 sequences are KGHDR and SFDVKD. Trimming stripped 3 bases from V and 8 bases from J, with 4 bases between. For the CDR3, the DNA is TGTGCCACCAGTGATCGGGATGAGCAGTTCTTC. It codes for CATSDRDEQFF.

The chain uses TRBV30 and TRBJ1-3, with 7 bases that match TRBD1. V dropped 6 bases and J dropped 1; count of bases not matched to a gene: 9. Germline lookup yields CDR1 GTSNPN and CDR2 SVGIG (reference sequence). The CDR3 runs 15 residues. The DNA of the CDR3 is TGTGCCTGCTCAAATTACAGGGGATCTGGAAACACCATATATTTT. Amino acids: CACSNYRGSGNTIYF. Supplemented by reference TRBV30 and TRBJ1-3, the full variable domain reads SQTIHQWPATLVQPVGSPLSLECTVEGTSNPNLYWYRQAAGRGLQLLFYSVGIGQISSEVPQNLSASRPQDRQFILSSKKLLLSDSGFYLCACSNYRGSGNTIYFGEGSWLTVV.

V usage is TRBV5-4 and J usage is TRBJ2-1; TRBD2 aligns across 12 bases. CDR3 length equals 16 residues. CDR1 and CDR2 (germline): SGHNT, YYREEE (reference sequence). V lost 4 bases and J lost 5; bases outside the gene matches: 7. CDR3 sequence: CASSSPSGGVNNEQFF. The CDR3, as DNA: TGTGCCAGCAGCAGCCCTAGCGGGGGGGTTAACAATGAGCAGTTCTTC. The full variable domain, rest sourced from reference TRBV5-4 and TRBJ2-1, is ETGVTQSPTHLIKTRGQQVTLRCSSQSGHNTVSWYQQALGQGPQFIFQYYREEENGRGNFPPRFSGLQFPNYSSELNVNALELDDSALYLCASSSPSGGVNNEQFFGPGTRLTVL.

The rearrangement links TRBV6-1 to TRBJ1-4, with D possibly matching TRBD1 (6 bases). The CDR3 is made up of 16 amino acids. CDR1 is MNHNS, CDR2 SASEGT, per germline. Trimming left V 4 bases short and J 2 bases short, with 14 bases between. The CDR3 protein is CASSVFRGPTNEKLFF. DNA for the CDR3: TGTGCCAGCAGTGTTTTCAGGGGCCCGACTAATGAAAAACTGTTTTTT.

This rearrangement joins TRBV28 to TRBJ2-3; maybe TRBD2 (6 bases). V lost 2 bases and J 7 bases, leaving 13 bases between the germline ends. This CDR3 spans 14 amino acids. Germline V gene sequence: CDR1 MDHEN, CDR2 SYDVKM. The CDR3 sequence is CASSLPVLANTQYF. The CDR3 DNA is TGTGCCAGCAGTTTACCCGTACTAGCTAATACGCAGTATTTT.

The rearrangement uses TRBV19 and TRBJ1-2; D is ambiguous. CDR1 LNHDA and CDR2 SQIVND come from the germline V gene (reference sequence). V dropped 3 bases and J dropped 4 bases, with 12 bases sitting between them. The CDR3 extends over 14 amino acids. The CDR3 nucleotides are TGTGCCAGTAGTATTGCCGGGGATTCCTATGGCTACACCTTC. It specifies CASSIAGDSYGYTF.

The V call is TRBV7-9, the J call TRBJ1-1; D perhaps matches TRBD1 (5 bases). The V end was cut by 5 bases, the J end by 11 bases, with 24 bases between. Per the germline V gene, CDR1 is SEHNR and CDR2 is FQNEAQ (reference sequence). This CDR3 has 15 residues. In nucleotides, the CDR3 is TGTGCCAGCAGCCTCGGCGTGGGTGGCAGGGAGGACGCTTTCTTT. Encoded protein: CASSLGVGGREDAFF.

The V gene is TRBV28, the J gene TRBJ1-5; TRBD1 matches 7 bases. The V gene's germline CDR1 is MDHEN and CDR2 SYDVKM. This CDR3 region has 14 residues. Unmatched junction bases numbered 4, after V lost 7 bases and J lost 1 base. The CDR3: CASTNRGSNQPQHF. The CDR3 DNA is TGTGCCAGCACCAACAGGGGAAGCAATCAGCCCCAGCATTTT.